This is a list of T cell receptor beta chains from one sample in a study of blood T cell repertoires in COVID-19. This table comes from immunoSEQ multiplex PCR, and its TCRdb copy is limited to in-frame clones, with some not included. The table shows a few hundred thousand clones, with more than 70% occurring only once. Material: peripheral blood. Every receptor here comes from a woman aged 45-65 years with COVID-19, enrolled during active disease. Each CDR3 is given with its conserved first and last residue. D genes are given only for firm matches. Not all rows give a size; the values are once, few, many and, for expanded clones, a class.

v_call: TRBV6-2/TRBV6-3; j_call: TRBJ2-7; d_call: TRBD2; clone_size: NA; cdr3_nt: TGTGCCAGCAGTTACCCCAGGACTAGCGGGGGGTACGAGCAGTACTTC; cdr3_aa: CASSYPRTSGGYEQYF
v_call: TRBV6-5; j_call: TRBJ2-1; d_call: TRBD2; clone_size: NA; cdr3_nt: TGTGCCAGCAGGCCTTGGGAGGGGCAGGAGCAGTTCTTC; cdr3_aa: CASRPWEGQEQFF
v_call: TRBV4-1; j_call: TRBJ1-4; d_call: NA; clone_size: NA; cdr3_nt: TGCGCCAGCAGCTGGGGAAGGGGGAATGAAAAACTGTTTTTT; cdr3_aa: CASSWGRGNEKLFF
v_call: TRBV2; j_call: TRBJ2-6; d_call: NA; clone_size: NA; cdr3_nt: TGTGCCAGCAGTGAGGTCGTCCCCGGTGGGGCCAACGTCCTGACTTTC; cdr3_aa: CASSEVVPGGANVLTF
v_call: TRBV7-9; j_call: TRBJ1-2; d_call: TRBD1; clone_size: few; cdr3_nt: TGTGCCAGCAGCTGGGACAGCCATTCCTATGGCTACACCTTC; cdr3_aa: CASSWDSHSYGYTF
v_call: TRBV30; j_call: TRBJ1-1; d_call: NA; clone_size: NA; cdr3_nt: TGTGCCTGGACTGGTAGCACTGAAGCTTTCTTT; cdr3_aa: CAWTGSTEAFF
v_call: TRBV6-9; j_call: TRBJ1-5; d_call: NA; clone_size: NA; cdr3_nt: TGTGCCAGCAGTTATCCCCATAGCAATCAGCCCCAGCATTTT; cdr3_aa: CASSYPHSNQPQHF
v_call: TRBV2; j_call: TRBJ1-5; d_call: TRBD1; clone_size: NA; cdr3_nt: TGTGCCGCAGCGACAGGGGCGTCTAATCAGCCCCAGCATTTT; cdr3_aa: CAAATGASNQPQHF
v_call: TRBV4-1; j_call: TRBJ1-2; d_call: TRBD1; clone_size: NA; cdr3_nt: TGCGCCAGCAGCCAGACGACAGGGGGCGACTATGGCTACACCTTC; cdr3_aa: CASSQTTGGDYGYTF
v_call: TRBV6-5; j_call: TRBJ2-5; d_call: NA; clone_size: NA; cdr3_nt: TGTGCCAGCAGTTCCTATTTCGGGGGCCAAGAGACCCAGTACTTC; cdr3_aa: CASSSYFGGQETQYF
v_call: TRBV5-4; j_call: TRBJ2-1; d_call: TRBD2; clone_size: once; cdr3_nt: TGTGCCAGCTCCGTAGCGGGGGGGCCGTATGAGCAGTTCTTC; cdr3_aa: CASSVAGGPYEQFF
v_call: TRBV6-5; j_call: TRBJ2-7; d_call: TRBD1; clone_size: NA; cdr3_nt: TGTGCCAGCAGTTACTCGAGGGACAGCTACGAGCAGTACTTC; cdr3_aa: CASSYSRDSYEQYF
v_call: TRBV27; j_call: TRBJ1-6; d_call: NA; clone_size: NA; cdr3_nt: TGTGCCAGCAGTTTAGCGCCCAATTCACCCCTCCACTTT; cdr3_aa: CASSLAPNSPLHF
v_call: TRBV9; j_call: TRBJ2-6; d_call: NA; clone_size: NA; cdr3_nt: TGTGCCAGCAGCTTGGGGGGCTCTGGGGCCAACGTCCTGACTTTC; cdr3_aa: CASSLGGSGANVLTF